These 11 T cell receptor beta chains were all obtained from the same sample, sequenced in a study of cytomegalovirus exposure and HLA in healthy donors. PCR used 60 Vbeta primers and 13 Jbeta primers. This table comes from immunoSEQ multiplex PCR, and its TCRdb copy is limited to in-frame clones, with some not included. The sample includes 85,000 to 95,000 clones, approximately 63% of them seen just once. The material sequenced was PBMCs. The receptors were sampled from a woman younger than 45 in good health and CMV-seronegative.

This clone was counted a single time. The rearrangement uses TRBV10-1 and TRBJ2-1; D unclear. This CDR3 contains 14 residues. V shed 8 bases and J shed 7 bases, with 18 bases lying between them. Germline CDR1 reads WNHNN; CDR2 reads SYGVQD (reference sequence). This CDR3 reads CASQRSQVYNEQFF. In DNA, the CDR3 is TGCGCCAGCCAAAGGTCCCAGGTTTATAATGAGCAGTTCTTC.

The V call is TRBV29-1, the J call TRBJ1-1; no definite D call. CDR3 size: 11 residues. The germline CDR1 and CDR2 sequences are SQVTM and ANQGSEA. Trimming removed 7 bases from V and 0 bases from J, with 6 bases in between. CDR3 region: CSALMNTEAFF. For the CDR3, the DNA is TGCAGCGCCTTAATGAACACTGAAGCTTTCTTT.

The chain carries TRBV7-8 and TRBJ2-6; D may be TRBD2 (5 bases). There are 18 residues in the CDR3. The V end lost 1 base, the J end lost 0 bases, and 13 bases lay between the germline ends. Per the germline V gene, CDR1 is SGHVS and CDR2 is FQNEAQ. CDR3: CASSLGRGKSSGANVLTF. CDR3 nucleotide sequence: TGTGCCAGCAGCTTAGGTAGAGGGAAAAGCTCTGGGGCCAACGTCCTGACTTTC.

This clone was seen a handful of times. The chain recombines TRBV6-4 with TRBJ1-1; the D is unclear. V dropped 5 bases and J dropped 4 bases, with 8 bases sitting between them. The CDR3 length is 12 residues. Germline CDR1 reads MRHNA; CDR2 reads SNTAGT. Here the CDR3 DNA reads TGTGCCAGCAGTAACCCGGGCACTGAAGCTTTCTTT. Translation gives CASSNPGTEAFF.

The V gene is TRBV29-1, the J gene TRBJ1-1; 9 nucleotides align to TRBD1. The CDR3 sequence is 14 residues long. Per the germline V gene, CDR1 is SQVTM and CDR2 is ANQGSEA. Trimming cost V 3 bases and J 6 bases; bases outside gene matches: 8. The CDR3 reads CSVDRDREPAEAFF. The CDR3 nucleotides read TGCAGCGTTGACAGGGACAGGGAACCGGCTGAAGCTTTCTTT.

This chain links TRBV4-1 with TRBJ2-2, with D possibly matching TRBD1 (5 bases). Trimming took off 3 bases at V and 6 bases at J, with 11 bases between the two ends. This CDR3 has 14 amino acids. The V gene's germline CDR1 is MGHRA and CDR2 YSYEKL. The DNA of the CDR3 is TGCGCCAGCAGCCAGGAACAGGTCCCCGGGGAGCTGTTTTTT. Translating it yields CASSQEQVPGELFF.

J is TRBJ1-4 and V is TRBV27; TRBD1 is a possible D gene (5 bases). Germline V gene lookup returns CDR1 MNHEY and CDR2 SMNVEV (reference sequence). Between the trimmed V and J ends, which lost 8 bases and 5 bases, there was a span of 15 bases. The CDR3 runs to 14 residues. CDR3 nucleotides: TGTGCCAGCTCCCAGGGAACTCTAAATGAAAAACTGTTTTTT. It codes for CASSQGTLNEKLFF.

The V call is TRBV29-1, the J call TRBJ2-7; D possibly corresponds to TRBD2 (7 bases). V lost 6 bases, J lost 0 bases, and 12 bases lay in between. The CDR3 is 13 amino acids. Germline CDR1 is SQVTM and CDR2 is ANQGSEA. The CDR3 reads CSVGGVPSYEQYF. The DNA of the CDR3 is TGCAGCGTAGGGGGGGTCCCCTCCTACGAGCAGTACTTC.

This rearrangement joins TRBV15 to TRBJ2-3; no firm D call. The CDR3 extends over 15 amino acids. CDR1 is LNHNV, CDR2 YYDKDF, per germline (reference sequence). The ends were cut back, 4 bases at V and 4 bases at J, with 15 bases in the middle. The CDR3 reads CATSIRGVDSDTQYF. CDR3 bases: TGTGCCACCAGCATCCGAGGAGTAGATTCAGATACGCAGTATTTT. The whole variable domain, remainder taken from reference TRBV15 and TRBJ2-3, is DAMVIQNPRYQVTQFGKPVTLSCSQTLNHNVMYWYQQKSSQAPKLLFHYYDKDFNNEADTPDNFQSRRPNTSFCFLDIRSPGLGDTAMYLCATSIRGVDSDTQYFGPGTRLTVL.

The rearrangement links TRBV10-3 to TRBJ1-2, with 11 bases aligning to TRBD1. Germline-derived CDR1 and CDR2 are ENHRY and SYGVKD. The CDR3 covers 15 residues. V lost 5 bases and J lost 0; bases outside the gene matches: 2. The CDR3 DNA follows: TGTGCCATCAGTCCGGGACAGGGGGCTAACTATGGCTACACCTTC. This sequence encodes CAISPGQGANYGYTF.

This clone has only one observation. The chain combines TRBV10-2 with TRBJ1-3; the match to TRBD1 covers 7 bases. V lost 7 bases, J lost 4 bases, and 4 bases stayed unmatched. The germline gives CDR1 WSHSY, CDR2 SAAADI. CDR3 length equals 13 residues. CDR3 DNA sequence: TGCGCCAGCAATCCGGGACAGGGAAACACCATATATTTT. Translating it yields CASNPGQGNTIYF.